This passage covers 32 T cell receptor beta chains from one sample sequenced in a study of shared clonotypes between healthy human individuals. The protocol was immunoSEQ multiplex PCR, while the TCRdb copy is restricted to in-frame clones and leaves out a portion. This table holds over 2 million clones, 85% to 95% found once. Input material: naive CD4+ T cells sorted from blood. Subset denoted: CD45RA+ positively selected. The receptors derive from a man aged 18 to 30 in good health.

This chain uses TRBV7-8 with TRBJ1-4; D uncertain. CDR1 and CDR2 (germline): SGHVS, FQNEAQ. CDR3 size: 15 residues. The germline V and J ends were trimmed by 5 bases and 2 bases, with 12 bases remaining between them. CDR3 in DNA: TGTGCCAGCAGCAGAGAAGGCACCACTAATGAAAAACTGTTTTTT. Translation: CASSREGTTNEKLFF.

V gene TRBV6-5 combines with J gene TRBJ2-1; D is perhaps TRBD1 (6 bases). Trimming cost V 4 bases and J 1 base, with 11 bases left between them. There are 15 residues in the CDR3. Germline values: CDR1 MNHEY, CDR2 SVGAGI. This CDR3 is CASSLQGLSYNEQFF. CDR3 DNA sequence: TGTGCCAGCAGTTTACAGGGTTTGTCCTACAATGAGCAGTTCTTC.

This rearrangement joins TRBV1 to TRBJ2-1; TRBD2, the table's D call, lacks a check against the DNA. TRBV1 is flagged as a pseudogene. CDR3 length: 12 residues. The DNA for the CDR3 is TGCACCAGCAGCCACCCCGTCGGTGAGCAGTTCTTC. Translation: CTSSHPVGEQFF.

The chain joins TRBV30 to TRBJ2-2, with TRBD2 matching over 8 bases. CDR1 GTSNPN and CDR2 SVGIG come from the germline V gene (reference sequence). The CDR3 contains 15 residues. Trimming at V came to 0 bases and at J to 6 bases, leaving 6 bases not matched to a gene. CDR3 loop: CAWSVRRGAPGELFF. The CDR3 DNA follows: TGTGCCTGGAGTGTCCGGCGGGGGGCCCCCGGGGAGCTGTTTTTT.

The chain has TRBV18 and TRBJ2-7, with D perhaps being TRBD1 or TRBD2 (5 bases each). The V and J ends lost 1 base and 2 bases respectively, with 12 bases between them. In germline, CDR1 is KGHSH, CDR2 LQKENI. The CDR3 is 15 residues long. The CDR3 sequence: CASSPRGDGTYEQYF. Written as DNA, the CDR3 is TGTGCCAGCTCACCACGAGGGGACGGAACCTACGAGCAGTACTTC.

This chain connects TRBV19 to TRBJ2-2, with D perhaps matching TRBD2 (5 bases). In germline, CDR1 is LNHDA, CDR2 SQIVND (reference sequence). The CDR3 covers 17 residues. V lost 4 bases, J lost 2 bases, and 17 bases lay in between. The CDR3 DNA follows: TGTGCCAGTAGTACGACACCGGGGAGATTCAACACCGGGGAGCTGTTTTTT. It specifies CASSTTPGRFNTGELFF.

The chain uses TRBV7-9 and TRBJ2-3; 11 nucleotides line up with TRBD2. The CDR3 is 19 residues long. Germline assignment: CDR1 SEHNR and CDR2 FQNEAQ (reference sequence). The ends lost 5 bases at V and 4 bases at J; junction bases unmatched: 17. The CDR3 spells CASSPTQGLAAFGADTQYF. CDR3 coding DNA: TGTGCCAGCAGCCCGACGCAGGGACTAGCGGCCTTTGGGGCAGATACGCAGTATTTT.

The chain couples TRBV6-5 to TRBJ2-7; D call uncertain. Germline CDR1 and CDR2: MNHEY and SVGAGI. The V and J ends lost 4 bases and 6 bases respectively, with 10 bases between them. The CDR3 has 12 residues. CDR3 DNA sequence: TGTGCCAGCAGTTCGAGTCCCAGCGAGCAGTACTTC. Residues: CASSSSPSEQYF.

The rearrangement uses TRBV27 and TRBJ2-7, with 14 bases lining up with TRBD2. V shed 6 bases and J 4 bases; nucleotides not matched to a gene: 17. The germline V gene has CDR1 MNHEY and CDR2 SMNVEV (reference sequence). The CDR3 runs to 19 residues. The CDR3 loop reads CASSRGTSGRGSSYYEQYF. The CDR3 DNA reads TGTGCCAGCAGCCGAGGGACTAGCGGGAGAGGATCCTCTTATTACGAGCAGTACTTC.

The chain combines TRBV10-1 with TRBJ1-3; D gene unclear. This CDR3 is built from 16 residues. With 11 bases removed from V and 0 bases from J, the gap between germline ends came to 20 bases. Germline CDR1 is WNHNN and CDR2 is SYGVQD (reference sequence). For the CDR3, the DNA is TGCGCCGGGATTATGACCCCGCTAAACTCTGGAAACACCATATATTTT. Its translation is CAGIMTPLNSGNTIYF.

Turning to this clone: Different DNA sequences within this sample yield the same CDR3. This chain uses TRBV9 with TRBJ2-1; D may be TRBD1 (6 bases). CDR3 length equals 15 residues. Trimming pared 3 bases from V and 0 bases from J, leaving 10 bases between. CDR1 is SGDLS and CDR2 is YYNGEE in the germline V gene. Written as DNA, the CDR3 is TGTGCCAGCAGCGAGCTAGGGGGCTCCTACAATGAGCAGTTCTTC. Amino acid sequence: CASSELGGSYNEQFF.

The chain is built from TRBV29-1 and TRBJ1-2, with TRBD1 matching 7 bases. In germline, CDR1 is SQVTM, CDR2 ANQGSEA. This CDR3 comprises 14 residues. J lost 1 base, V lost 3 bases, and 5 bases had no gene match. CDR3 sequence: CSVEEGALNYGYTF. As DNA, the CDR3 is TGCAGCGTTGAGGAGGGGGCACTTAACTATGGCTACACCTTC.

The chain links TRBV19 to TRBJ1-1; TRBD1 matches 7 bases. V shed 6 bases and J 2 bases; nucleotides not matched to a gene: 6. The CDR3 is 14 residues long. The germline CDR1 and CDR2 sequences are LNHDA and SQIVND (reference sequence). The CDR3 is CASRDRTLNTEAFF. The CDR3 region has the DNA TGTGCCAGTAGGGACAGGACCCTAAACACTGAAGCTTTCTTT. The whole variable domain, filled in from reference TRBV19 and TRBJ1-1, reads DGGITQSPKYLFRKEGQNVTLSCEQNLNHDAMYWYRQDPGQGLRLIYYSQIVNDFQKGDIAEGYSVSREKKESFPLTVTSAQKNPTAFYLCASRDRTLNTEAFFGQGTRLTVV.

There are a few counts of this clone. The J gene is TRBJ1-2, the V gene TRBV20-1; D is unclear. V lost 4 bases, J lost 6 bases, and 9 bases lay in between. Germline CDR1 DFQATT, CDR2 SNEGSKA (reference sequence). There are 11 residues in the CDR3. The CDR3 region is CSANLGNGYTF. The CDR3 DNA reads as TGCAGTGCTAACCTGGGTAATGGCTACACCTTC.

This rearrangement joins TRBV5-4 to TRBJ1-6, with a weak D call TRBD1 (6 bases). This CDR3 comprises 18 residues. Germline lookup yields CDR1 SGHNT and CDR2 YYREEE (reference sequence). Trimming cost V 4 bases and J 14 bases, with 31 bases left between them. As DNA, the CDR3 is TGTGCCAGCAGCCTGGGGGGCGCCACCTTGGTTAGTAGTGGATCCCTCCACTTT. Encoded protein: CASSLGGATLVSSGSLHF.

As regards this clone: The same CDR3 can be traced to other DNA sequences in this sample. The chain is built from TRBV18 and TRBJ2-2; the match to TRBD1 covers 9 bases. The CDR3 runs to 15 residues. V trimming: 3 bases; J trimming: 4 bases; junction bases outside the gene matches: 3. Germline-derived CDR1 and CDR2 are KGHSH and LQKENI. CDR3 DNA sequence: TGTGCCAGCTCACCTCCGGGACAGGGCACCGGGGAGCTGTTTTTT. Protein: CASSPPGQGTGELFF. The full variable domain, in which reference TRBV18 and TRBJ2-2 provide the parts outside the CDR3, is NAGVMQNPRHLVRRRGQEARLRCSPMKGHSHVYWYRQLPEEGLKFMVYLQKENIIDESGMPKERFSAEFPKEGPSILRIQQVVRGDSAAYFCASSPPGQGTGELFFGEGSRLTVL.

The CDR3 is CASSYSSGGGPYEQYF. CDR3 DNA sequence: TGTGCCAGCAGTTACTCTAGCGGGGGTGGTCCCTACGAGCAGTACTTC. The J gene is TRBJ2-7, the V gene TRBV6-5, with TRBD2 matching 9 bases. The V gene end was trimmed by 0 bases and the J gene end by 2 bases; junction bases not matched to a gene: 5. The CDR3 spans 16 residues. Germline V lookup: CDR1 MNHEY, CDR2 SVGAGI.

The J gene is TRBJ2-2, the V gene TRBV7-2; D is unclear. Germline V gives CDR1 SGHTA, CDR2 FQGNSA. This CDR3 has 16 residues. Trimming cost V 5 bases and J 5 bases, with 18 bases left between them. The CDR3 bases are TGTGCCAGCAGCCATGGGTTTGGTGAAGGTACCGGGGAGCTGTTTTTT. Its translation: CASSHGFGEGTGELFF.

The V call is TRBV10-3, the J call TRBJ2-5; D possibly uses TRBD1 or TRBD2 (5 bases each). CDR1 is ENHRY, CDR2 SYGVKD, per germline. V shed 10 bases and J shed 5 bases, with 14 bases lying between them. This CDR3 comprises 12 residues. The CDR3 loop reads CATGRESETQYF. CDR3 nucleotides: TGTGCCACCGGCAGGGAGTCGGAGACCCAGTACTTC.

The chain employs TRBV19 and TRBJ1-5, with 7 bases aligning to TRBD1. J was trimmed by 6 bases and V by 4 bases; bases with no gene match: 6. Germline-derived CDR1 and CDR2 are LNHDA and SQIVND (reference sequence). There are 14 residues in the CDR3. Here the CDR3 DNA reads TGTGCCAGTAGTACCATCAGGGGGGGTCAGCCCCAGCATTTT. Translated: CASSTIRGGQPQHF.

CDR3 sequence (DNA): TGTGCCAGTACCATGGACGGACTGAATAGCAATCAGCCCCAGCATTTT. As protein: CASTMDGLNSNQPQHF. This chain connects TRBV19 to TRBJ1-5; no reliable D call. The germline gives CDR1 LNHDA, CDR2 SQIVND (reference sequence). V was clipped by 7 bases and J by 0 bases, with 16 bases between them. The CDR3 length is 16 residues.

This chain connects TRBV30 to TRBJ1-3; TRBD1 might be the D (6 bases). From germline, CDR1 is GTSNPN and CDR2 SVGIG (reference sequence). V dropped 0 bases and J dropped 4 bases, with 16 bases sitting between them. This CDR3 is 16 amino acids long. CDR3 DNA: TGTGCCTGGAGTGTACTTGCAGGGACAACAGGAAACACCATATATTTT. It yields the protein CAWSVLAGTTGNTIYF.

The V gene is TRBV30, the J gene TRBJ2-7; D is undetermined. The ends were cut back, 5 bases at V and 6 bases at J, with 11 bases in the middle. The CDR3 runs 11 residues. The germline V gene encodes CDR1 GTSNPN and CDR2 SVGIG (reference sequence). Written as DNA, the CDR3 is TGTGCCTGGCCCCTCGTTAGCGAGCAGTACTTC. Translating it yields CAWPLVSEQYF.

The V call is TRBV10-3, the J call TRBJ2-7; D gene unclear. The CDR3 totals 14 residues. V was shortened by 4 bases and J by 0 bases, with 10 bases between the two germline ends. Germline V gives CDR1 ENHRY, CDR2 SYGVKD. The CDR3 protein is CAISGWQSSYEQYF. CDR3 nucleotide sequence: TGTGCCATCAGTGGGTGGCAGAGCTCCTACGAGCAGTACTTC.

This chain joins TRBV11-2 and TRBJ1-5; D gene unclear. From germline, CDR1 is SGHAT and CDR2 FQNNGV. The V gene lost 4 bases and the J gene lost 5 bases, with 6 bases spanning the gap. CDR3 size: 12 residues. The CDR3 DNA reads TGTGCCAGCAGCTCTGGGGATCAGCCCCAGCATTTT. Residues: CASSSGDQPQHF.

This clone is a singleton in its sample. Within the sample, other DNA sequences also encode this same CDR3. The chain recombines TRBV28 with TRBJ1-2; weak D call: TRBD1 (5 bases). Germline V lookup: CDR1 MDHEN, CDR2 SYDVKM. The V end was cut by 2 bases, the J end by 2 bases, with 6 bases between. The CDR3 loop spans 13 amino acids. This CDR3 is CASSLGGNYGYTF. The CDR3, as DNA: TGTGCCAGCAGTTTAGGGGGGAACTATGGCTACACCTTC.

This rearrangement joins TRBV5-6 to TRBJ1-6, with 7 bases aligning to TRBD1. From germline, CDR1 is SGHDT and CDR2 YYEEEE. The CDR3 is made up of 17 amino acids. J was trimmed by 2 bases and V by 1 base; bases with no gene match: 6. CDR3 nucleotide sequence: TGTGCCAGCAGCTTGATGCAGGGGGGCGCCTATAATTCACCCCTCCACTTT. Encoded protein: CASSLMQGGAYNSPLHF. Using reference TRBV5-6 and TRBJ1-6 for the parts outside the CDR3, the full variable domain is DAGVTQSPTHLIKTRGQQVTLRCSPKSGHDTVSWYQQALGQGPQFIFQYYEEEERQRGNFPDRFSGHQFPNYSSELNVNALLLGDSALYLCASSLMQGGAYNSPLHFGNGTRLTVT.

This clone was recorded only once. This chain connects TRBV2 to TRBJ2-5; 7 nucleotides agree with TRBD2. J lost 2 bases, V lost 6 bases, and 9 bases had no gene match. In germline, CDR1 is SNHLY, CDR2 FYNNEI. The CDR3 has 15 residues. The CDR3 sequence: CASSYRDYQQETQYF. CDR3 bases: TGTGCCAGCAGCTACCGGGACTACCAACAAGAGACCCAGTACTTC.

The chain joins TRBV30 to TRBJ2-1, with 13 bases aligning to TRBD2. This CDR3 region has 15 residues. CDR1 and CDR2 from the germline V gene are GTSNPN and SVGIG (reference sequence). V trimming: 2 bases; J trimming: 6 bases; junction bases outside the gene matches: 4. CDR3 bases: TGTGCCTGGAGTAAAGGACTAGCGGGAGCCAATGAGCAGTTCTTC. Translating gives CAWSKGLAGANEQFF.

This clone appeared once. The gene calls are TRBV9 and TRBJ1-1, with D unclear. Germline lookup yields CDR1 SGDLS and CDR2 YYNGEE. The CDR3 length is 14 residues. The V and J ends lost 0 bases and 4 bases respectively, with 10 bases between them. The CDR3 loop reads CASSVAQEGTEAFF. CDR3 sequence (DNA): TGTGCCAGCAGCGTAGCCCAAGAGGGCACTGAAGCTTTCTTT.

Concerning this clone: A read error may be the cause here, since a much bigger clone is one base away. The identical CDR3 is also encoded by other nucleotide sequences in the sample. CDR3 in amino acids: CASSLDRLNTEAFF. The CDR3 region has the DNA TGTGCCAGCAGTTTAGACAGGTTGAACACTGAAGCTTTCTTT. The chain has TRBV27 and TRBJ1-1; D is possibly TRBD1 (6 bases). V was cut by 2 bases and J by 0 bases, with 7 bases left in between. The CDR3 covers 14 residues. Germline loops: CDR1 MNHEY, CDR2 SMNVEV (reference sequence).

In DNA form, the CDR3 reads TGTGCCGGAAGGACAGGAAGGAACACTGAAGCTTTCTTT. This sequence encodes CAGRTGRNTEAFF. The chain employs TRBV10-3 and TRBJ1-1; TRBD1 matches at 7 bases. Germline lookup yields CDR1 ENHRY and CDR2 SYGVKD. The length of the CDR3 is 13 residues. V shed 11 bases and J 1 base; nucleotides not matched to a gene: 7.